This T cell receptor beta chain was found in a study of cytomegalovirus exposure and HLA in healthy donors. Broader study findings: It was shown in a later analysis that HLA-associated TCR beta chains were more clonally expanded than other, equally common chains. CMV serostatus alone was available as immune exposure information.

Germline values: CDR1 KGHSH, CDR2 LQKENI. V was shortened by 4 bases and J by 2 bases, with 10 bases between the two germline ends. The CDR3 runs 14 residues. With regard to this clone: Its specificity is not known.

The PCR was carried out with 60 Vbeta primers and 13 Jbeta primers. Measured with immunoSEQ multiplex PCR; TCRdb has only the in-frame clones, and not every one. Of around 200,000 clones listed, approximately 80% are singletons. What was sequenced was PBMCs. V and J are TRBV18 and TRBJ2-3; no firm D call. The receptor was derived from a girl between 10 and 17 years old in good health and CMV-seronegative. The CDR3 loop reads CASSLRGITDTQYF. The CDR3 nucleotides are TGTGCCAGCTCACTTCGAGGCATCACAGATACGCAGTATTTT.